The 5 T cell receptor beta chains below all came from one sample that was sequenced in a study of patients and donors after allogeneic stem cell transplantation. TCRdb reprocessed the RT-PCR reads with MiXCR, giving one entry per CDR3 protein. This sample carries roughly 250,000 distinct CDR3 sequences, 14% of them seen once, and the ten largest clones take 11%. Sequencing used blood, either unsorted or a sorted T cell fraction (not recorded which). The receptors shown here come from a human donor who was either an allogeneic HSCT recipient or a stem cell or donor lymphocyte infusion donor (not recorded which). It is not recorded whose cells these are; they may come from a transplant donor.

This clonotype was seen many times. The J gene is TRBJ2-1, the V gene TRBV7-9; maybe TRBD2 (6 bases). The CDR3 runs to 16 residues. Germline loops: CDR1 SEHNR, CDR2 FQNEAQ (reference sequence). V lost 4 bases and J lost 0, with 13 bases in between. The CDR3 sequence: CASSSRGASSYNEQFF. CDR3 nucleotides: TGTGCCAGCAGCTCCCGCGGGGCCAGCTCCTACAATGAGCAGTTCTTC.

The genes are TRBV7-6 and TRBJ2-7; D not certain. Germline lookup yields CDR1 SGHVS and CDR2 FNYEAQ. Trimming took 1 base from V and 3 from J, leaving 13 bases between them. CDR3 length: 15 amino acids. The CDR3 protein is CASSLGVANGYEQYF. The CDR3, as DNA: TGTGCCAGCAGCTTAGGAGTCGCAAATGGCTACGAGCAGTACTTC.

At least ten counts were recorded for this clonotype. This chain uses TRBV29-1 with TRBJ1-5, with a weak D call TRBD1 (6 bases). CDR1 SQVTM and CDR2 ANQGSEA come from the germline V gene. This CDR3 is built from 12 residues. Between the trimmed V and J ends, which lost 4 bases and 4 bases, there was a span of 8 bases. CDR3 DNA sequence: TGCAGCGTTGGGGACATTAATCAGCCCCAGCATTTT. It specifies CSVGDINQPQHF.

This clonotype was counted a few times. This chain uses TRBV7-2 with TRBJ1-6, with D unclear. The germline V and J ends were trimmed by 1 base and 14 bases, with 12 bases remaining between them. Germline CDR1 SGHTA, CDR2 FQGNSA. The CDR3 contains 13 residues. The CDR3 DNA follows: TGTGCCAGCAGCTTAGGGAGCCCTGCTACCCTCCACTTT. This codes for CASSLGSPATLHF.

The chain recombines TRBV3-1 with TRBJ1-6; no reliable D call. CDR1 and CDR2 (germline): LGHDT, YNNKEL (reference sequence). The V gene lost 3 bases and the J gene lost 3 bases, with 3 bases spanning the gap. This CDR3 has 13 residues. In DNA form, the CDR3 reads TGTGCCAGCAGCCATGGCTATAATTCACCCCTCCACTTT. This codes for CASSHGYNSPLHF.